Here is one T cell receptor (beta chain) with its context. The source of the sample is a study of control samples from healthy donors and cancer patients. Assay: immunoSEQ multiplex PCR; the TCRdb copy retains only in-frame clones and omits some. The table includes about 76,000 clones, 89% detected once. Germline V gene sequence: CDR1 KGHSH, CDR2 LQKENI. The CDR3 sequence is 15 residues long. V was trimmed by 0 bases and J by 4 bases, leaving 12 bases between them. The sample was PBMCs. The clonotype originates from a woman aged 45-59 years with colorectal cancer. This sequence joins TRBV18 and TRBJ2-5; a weak D match, TRBD1 (6 bases). The CDR3 region has the DNA TGTGCCAGCTCACCACCCAACAGGGTAGGAGAGACCCAGTACTTC. This sequence encodes CASSPPNRVGETQYF.